This T cell receptor beta chain is from a study of OX40 agonist ivuxolimab in advanced cancers. Method: immunoSEQ multiplex PCR; TCRdb's copy keeps in-frame clones and lacks some. The sample includes about 80,000 clones, 80% to 90% seen only once; the top ten take around 2%. Germline V gene lookup returns CDR1 SEHNR and CDR2 FQNEAQ (reference sequence). Trimming removed 1 base at V and 1 base at J, with 1 base between. The CDR3 spans 12 residues. The TCR was taken from an adult with an advanced solid tumor such as melanoma, head and neck, liver or kidney cancer. The gene calls are TRBV7-9 and TRBJ1-1; D gene unclear. The sequencing here drew on CD4+ or CD8+ T cells sorted from blood, taken in a trial of the OX40 agonist ivuxolimab. DNA of the CDR3: TGTGCCAGCAGCTTAGAGAACACTGAAGCTTTCTTT. Protein sequence: CASSLENTEAFF.